The source of this T cell receptor beta chain is a study of OX40 agonist ivuxolimab in advanced cancers. On the study more broadly: Enrolled patients in dose escalation had cancers that were hepatocellular carcinoma, melanoma, renal cell or head and neck cancer.

CDR3 size: 16 residues. V shed 0 bases and J 4 bases; nucleotides not matched to a gene: 5. CDR1 is SGHNT and CDR2 is YYREEE in the germline V gene (reference sequence). The protocol was immunoSEQ multiplex PCR, while the TCRdb copy is restricted to in-frame clones and leaves out a portion. The sample yields 50,000 to 65,000 clones, about four fifths seen once. This clonotype was sampled from an adult with an advanced solid tumor such as melanoma, head and neck, liver or kidney cancer. Source: CD4+ or CD8+ T cells sorted from blood, taken in a trial of the OX40 agonist ivuxolimab. V is TRBV5-4 and J is TRBJ2-1; TRBD2 matches at 9 bases. The CDR3 spells CASSLASAGGYNEQFF. CDR3 DNA: TGTGCCAGCAGCTTGGCCTCTGCGGGGGGGTACAATGAGCAGTTCTTC.